Presented here are 26 T cell receptor beta chains from one specimen sequenced in a study of identical twins. TCRdb fed the 5' RACE reads into MiXCR, producing one record per CDR3 protein. The repertoire holds some 730,000 distinct CDR3 sequences, with roughly 18% as singletons. The same data also contributed to another study, on T cells expressing NK-cell markers.

What was sequenced was PBMCs. Receptors were obtained from a woman aged 18 to 35 in good health.

This sequence joins TRBV6-5 and TRBJ2-5; possible D gene TRBD2, 5 bases. Germline V gene lookup returns CDR1 MNHEY and CDR2 SVGAGI. CDR3 length equals 14 residues. V lost 4 bases, J lost 2 bases, and 11 bases lay in between. The CDR3 region is CASSWVGVQETQYF. Written as DNA, the CDR3 is TGTGCCAGCAGTTGGGTGGGAGTTCAAGAGACCCAGTACTTC.

CDR3 coding DNA: TGCGCCAGCAGCTTCCGGGACAGCCCCTACGAGCAGTACTTC. This codes for CASSFRDSPYEQYF. The J gene is TRBJ2-7, the V gene TRBV5-1, with 7 bases aligning to TRBD1. Germline-derived CDR1 and CDR2 are SGHRS and YFSETQ. The CDR3 contains 14 residues. With 2 bases clipped from V and 2 bases from J, the junction kept 4 bases outside the gene matches.

This clonotype occurred a few times. V is TRBV4-1 and J is TRBJ2-3; D not certain. The V gene lost 2 bases and the J gene lost 6 bases, with 9 bases spanning the gap. Germline assignment: CDR1 MGHRA and CDR2 YSYEKL. The CDR3 spans 13 residues. The CDR3 sequence: CASSQRPSDTQYF. The CDR3 nucleotides read TGCGCCAGCAGCCAACGCCCCAGCGATACGCAGTATTTT.

This clonotype was seen a handful of times. This chain joins TRBV29-1 and TRBJ2-7; TRBD2 matches 7 bases. Germline V gene data show CDR1 as SQVTM and CDR2 as ANQGSEA. This CDR3 spans 12 amino acids. Trimming at V came to 8 bases and at J to 2 bases, leaving 6 bases not matched to a gene. The CDR3 DNA follows: TGCAGCACCGGGAGGACTACCTACGAGCAGTACTTC. It is translated as CSTGRTTYEQYF.

This chain links TRBV11-2 with TRBJ2-3, with TRBD2 as a possible D gene (6 bases). The CDR3 runs 13 residues. The germline V and J ends were trimmed by 4 bases and 8 bases, with 13 bases remaining between them. The V gene's germline CDR1 is SGHAT and CDR2 FQNNGV. CDR3 amino acids: CASSSHTSSTQYF. The CDR3 coding sequence is TGTGCCAGCAGCTCCCATACTAGCTCTACGCAGTATTTT.

The sample holds a few counts of this clonotype. The V gene is TRBV5-1, the J gene TRBJ2-5, with unresolved D. CDR3 length: 15 residues. The germline CDR1 and CDR2 sequences are SGHRS and YFSETQ. Trimming took off 4 bases at V and 0 bases at J, with 13 bases between the two ends. CDR3 bases: TGCGCCAGCAGCGATGGTCGGCCGTACCAAGAGACCCAGTACTTC. Amino acid sequence: CASSDGRPYQETQYF.

The J gene is TRBJ2-1, the V gene TRBV28, with D uncertain. The CDR3 is made up of 13 amino acids. Trimming took off 2 bases at V and 3 bases at J, with 5 bases between the two ends. The germline V gene encodes CDR1 MDHEN and CDR2 SYDVKM. The CDR3 DNA reads as TGTGCCAGCAGTTTAACTAACTACAATGAGCAGTTCTTC. As protein: CASSLTNYNEQFF.

This clonotype turned up a few times. V and J are TRBV27 and TRBJ2-7; D remains unclear. This CDR3 contains 13 residues. V was trimmed by 6 bases and J by 5 bases, leaving 14 bases between them. Looked up from germline, CDR1 is MNHEY and CDR2 is SMNVEV (reference sequence). CDR3 in DNA: TGTGCCAGCAGCCCGGGCGGTTTCCACGAGCAGTACTTC. Translated: CASSPGGFHEQYF.

The rearrangement links TRBV20-1 to TRBJ2-1; D uncertain. The CDR3 has 16 residues. The V and J ends lost 6 bases and 1 base respectively, with 19 bases between them. CDR1 is DFQATT, CDR2 SNEGSKA, per germline (reference sequence). The CDR3 protein is CSALVTASESYNEQFF. The DNA of the CDR3 is TGCAGTGCCCTGGTCACAGCGAGTGAATCCTACAATGAGCAGTTCTTC.

This clonotype occurred many times. The rearrangement uses TRBV5-1 and TRBJ1-4; D might be TRBD1 (5 bases). V was pared by 4 bases and J by 7 bases, with 20 bases between. Germline values: CDR1 SGHRS, CDR2 YFSETQ. The CDR3 is made up of 16 amino acids. The CDR3 loop reads CASSREGYAMGEKLFF. CDR3 sequence (DNA): TGCGCCAGCAGCCGGGAGGGGTACGCCATGGGTGAAAAACTGTTTTTT. Combining the CDR3 with reference TRBV5-1 and TRBJ1-4 gives the whole variable domain KAGVTQTPRYLIKTRGQQVTLSCSPISGHRSVSWYQQTPGQGLQFLFEYFSETQRNKGNFPGRFSGRQFSNSRSEMNVSTLELGDSALYLCASSREGYAMGEKLFFGSGTQLSVL.

This clonotype was seen a few times. The chain recombines TRBV27 with TRBJ2-2, with D possibly TRBD2 on 5 matching bases. Looked up from germline, CDR1 is MNHEY and CDR2 is SMNVEV (reference sequence). The germline V and J ends were trimmed by 6 bases and 5 bases, with 13 bases remaining between them. The CDR3 runs 14 residues. The CDR3 sequence: CASRPLAWTGELFF. In DNA, the CDR3 is TGTGCCAGCAGGCCTTTAGCGTGGACCGGGGAGCTGTTTTTT.

V is TRBV7-9 and J is TRBJ1-6; weak D call: TRBD1 (5 bases). Trimming left V 7 bases short and J 7 bases short, with 11 bases between. The CDR3 is 13 residues long. Germline V gene data show CDR1 as SEHNR and CDR2 as FQNEAQ (reference sequence). CDR3 amino acids: CASTGQGNSPLHF. The CDR3 bases are TGTGCCAGCACAGGGCAGGGAAATTCACCCCTCCACTTT.

V usage is TRBV10-3 and J usage is TRBJ2-3, with 7 bases that match TRBD1. The CDR3 has 17 residues. Germline loops: CDR1 ENHRY, CDR2 SYGVKD. V lost 6 bases, J lost 1 base, and 13 bases stayed unmatched. The CDR3 reads CAIRQGILEEGTDTQYF. CDR3 coding DNA: TGTGCCATCAGACAGGGGATATTGGAGGAAGGCACAGATACGCAGTATTTT.

The chain carries TRBV4-2 and TRBJ1-2; D ambiguous. The CDR3 loop spans 14 amino acids. V lost 0 bases to trimming and J lost 6 bases, with 11 bases between them. CDR1 is LGHNA and CDR2 is YNFKEQ in the germline V gene. Written as DNA, the CDR3 is TGTGCCAGCAGCCAAGAATTACGGACGGATGGCTACACCTTC. It codes for CASSQELRTDGYTF.

This chain joins TRBV5-1 and TRBJ2-1; TRBD1 aligns across 11 bases. Trimming at V came to 2 bases and at J to 6 bases, leaving 4 bases not matched to a gene. CDR1 is SGHRS and CDR2 is YFSETQ in the germline V gene. This CDR3 comprises 15 residues. Written as DNA, the CDR3 is TGCGCCAGCAGCTTCGGACAGGGGGCAGTCAATGAGCAGTTCTTC. Its protein is CASSFGQGAVNEQFF.

This clonotype was observed a few times. The rearrangement joins TRBV12-3 or TRBV12-4 to TRBJ2-2; 9 bases agree with TRBD1. The CDR3 has 15 residues. With V trimmed by 7 bases and J by 6 bases, 9 bases remained unmatched. CDR3 nucleotides: TGTGCCAGCACCCAGGGACAGGGCAGGCCCGGGGAGCTGTTTTTT. It encodes CASTQGQGRPGELFF.

This clonotype was observed many times. The CDR3: CASSLGTSVSYEQYF. In nucleotides, the CDR3 is TGTGCCAGCAGCTTGGGGACTAGCGTCTCCTACGAGCAGTACTTC. The chain is built from TRBV5-5 and TRBJ2-7, with TRBD2 matching over 9 bases. After removal of 0 bases from V and 0 bases from J, the junction contained 1 base not matched to a gene. The germline gives CDR1 SGHKS, CDR2 YYEKEE (reference sequence). The CDR3 contains 15 residues. Filled out from reference TRBV5-5 and TRBJ2-7, the complete variable domain reads DAGVTQSPTHLIKTRGQQVTLRCSPISGHKSVSWYQQVLGQGPQFIFQYYEKEERGRGNFPDRFSARQFPNYSSELNVNALLLGDSALYLCASSLGTSVSYEQYFGPGTRLTVT.

V is TRBV29-1 and J is TRBJ2-3; 8 bases are a match to TRBD2. Germline V gene data show CDR1 as SQVTM and CDR2 as ANQGSEA. The CDR3 is 10 residues long. With 7 bases clipped from V and 12 bases from J, the junction kept 6 bases outside the gene matches. For the CDR3, the DNA is TGCAGCGGTAGCGGGGACGTACAGTATTTT. It yields the protein CSGSGDVQYF.

With respect to this clonotype: One end of the junction varies from germline; a read error may be responsible. The CDR3 is CVAGLSSYNSPLHF. CDR3 sequence (DNA): TGCGTGGCGGGATTAAGCTCCTATAATTCACCCCTCCACTTT. The chain carries TRBV7-9 and TRBJ1-6; unclear D gene. Germline V gene lookup returns CDR1 SEHNR and CDR2 FQNEAQ (reference sequence). The CDR3 totals 14 residues.

This clonotype was counted a few times. This chain uses TRBV2 with TRBJ2-6; D unclear. The CDR3 is made up of 15 amino acids. Trimming removed 5 bases from V and 2 bases from J, with 10 bases in between. CDR1 is SNHLY, CDR2 FYNNEI, per germline. DNA of the CDR3: TGTGCCAGCAGTTATCGCAAGCCTGGGGCCAACGTCCTGACTTTC. Residues: CASSYRKPGANVLTF.

This clonotype was found many times. The V gene is TRBV10-3, the J gene TRBJ2-3; maybe TRBD2 (5 bases). V was pared by 4 bases and J by 5 bases, with 10 bases between. The CDR3 loop spans 13 amino acids. The V gene's germline CDR1 is ENHRY and CDR2 SYGVKD. CDR3 in DNA: TGTGCCATCAGTGGCAGTCGGGAAGATACGCAGTATTTT. This gives the protein CAISGSREDTQYF.

The chain employs TRBV10-3 and TRBJ2-1; 9 positions match TRBD2. CDR1 and CDR2 from the germline V gene are ENHRY and SYGVKD. Germline trimming cut 10 bases from V and 2 bases from J; bases unmatched to any gene: 6. The CDR3 runs to 14 residues. The CDR3 reads CATRTSATYNEQFF. CDR3 DNA: TGTGCCACCAGGACTAGCGCAACCTACAATGAGCAGTTCTTC.

The rearrangement links TRBV14 to TRBJ2-6; no clear D. The CDR3 sequence is 14 residues long. V lost 2 bases to trimming and J lost 12 bases, with 14 bases between them. Germline-derived CDR1 and CDR2 are SGHDN and FVKESK. CDR3 residues: CASSQFSTTPVLTF. CDR3 nucleotides: TGTGCCAGCAGCCAATTTTCGACCACCCCCGTCCTGACTTTC.

This clonotype was seen repeatedly, ten times or more. The rearrangement joins TRBV5-1 to TRBJ1-1; D remains unclear. This CDR3 has 11 amino acids. Trimming cost V 3 bases and J 7 bases, with 7 bases left between them. Per the germline V gene, CDR1 is SGHRS and CDR2 is YFSETQ. The CDR3 coding sequence is TGCGCCAGCAGCTCCGATAGTGAAGCTTTCTTT. This gives the protein CASSSDSEAFF.

This clonotype showed up just a few times. The genes are TRBV6-5 and TRBJ1-4, with 8 bases identical to TRBD1. This CDR3 contains 17 residues. Germline V gene lookup returns CDR1 MNHEY and CDR2 SVGAGI. V was pared by 4 bases and J by 4 bases, with 11 bases of the junction left unmatched. CDR3 DNA sequence: TGTGCCAGCAGTTGGCGACAGGGGTACGGTAGTAATGAAAAACTGTTTTTT. Translated, it gives CASSWRQGYGSNEKLFF.

DNA of the CDR3: TGTGCCAGCAGATTCGTCTCTCAACGAAAACTGTTTTTT. Protein product: CASRFVSQRKLFF. The V and J genes are TRBV6-1 and TRBJ1-4; D remains unclear. V was cut by 6 bases and J by 10 bases, with 15 bases left in between. Per the germline V gene, CDR1 is MNHNS and CDR2 is SASEGT. The CDR3 has 13 amino acids.